This T cell receptor beta chain was captured in a study of blood T cell repertoires in COVID-19. Method: immunoSEQ multiplex PCR; TCRdb's copy keeps in-frame clones and lacks some. The data contain under 200,000 clones, 70% to 85% of them singletons. The source is a woman in her 30s with acute or convalescent COVID-19. Sequencing used peripheral blood.

The CDR3 sequence: CASSLAPQGQNGEQYF. CDR3 bases: TGCGCCAGCAGCCTAGCCCCTCAGGGACAGAACGGGGAGCAGTACTTC. This chain links TRBV4-3 with TRBJ2-7; 7 bases fit TRBD1. Germline trimming cut 4 bases from V and 7 bases from J; bases unmatched to any gene: 16. Per germline, CDR1 LGHNA and CDR2 YSLEER. This CDR3 is built from 16 residues.